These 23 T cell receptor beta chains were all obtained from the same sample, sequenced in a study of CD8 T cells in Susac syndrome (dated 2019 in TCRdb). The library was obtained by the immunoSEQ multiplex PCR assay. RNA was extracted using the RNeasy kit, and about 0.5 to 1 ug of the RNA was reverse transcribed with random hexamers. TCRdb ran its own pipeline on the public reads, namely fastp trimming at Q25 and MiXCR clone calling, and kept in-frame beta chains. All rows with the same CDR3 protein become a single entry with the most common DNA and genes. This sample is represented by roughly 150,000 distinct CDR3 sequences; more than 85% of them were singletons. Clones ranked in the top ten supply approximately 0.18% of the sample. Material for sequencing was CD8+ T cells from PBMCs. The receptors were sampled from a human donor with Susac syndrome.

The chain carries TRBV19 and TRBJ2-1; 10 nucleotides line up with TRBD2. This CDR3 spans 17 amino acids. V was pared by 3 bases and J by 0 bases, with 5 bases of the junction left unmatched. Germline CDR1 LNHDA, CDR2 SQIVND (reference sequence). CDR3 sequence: CASSIASGGSSYNEQFF. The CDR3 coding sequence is TGTGCCAGTAGTATTGCTAGCGGGGGTAGCTCCTACAATGAGCAGTTCTTC.

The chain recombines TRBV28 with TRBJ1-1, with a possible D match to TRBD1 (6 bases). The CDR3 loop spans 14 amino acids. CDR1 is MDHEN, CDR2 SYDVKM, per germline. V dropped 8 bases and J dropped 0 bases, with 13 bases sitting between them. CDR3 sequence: CASSFQGMNTEAFF. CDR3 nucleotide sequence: TGTGCCAGCTCCTTCCAGGGGATGAACACTGAAGCTTTCTTT.

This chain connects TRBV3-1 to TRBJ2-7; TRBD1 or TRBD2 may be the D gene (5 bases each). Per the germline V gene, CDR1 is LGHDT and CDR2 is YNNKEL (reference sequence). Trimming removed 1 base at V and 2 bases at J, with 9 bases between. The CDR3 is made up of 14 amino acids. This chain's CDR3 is CASSQVWDPYEQYF. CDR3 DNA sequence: TGTGCCAGCAGCCAAGTTTGGGACCCCTACGAGCAGTACTTC.

DNA of the CDR3: TGTGCCACCAGCAGAGTACTAGCGGGAACCAATGAGCAGTTCTTC. As protein: CATSRVLAGTNEQFF. The rearrangement joins TRBV15 to TRBJ2-1; 10 nucleotides align to TRBD2. The CDR3 sequence is 15 residues long. Losses at the gene ends were 1 base for V and 6 bases for J; bases not matched to a gene: 3. CDR1 LNHNV and CDR2 YYDKDF come from the germline V gene (reference sequence).

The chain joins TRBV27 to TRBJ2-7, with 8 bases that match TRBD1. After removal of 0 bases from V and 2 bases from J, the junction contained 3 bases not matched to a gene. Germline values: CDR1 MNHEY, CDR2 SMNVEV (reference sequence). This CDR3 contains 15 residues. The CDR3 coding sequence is TGTGCCAGCAGTTTATCGACAGGGGCCACCTACGAGCAGTACTTC. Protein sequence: CASSLSTGATYEQYF.

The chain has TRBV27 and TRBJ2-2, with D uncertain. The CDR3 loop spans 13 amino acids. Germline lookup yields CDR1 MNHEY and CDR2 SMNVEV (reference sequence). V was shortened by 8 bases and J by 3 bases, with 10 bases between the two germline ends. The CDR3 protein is CASSEEDTGELFF. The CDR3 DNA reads TGTGCCAGCTCCGAAGAGGACACCGGGGAGCTGTTTTTT.

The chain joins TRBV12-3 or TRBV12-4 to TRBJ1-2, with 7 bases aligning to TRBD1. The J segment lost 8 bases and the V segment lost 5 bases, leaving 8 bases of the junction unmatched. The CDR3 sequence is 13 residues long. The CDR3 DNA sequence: TGTGCCAGCAGTCACAGGGGCGTAGACGGCTACACCTTC. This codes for CASSHRGVDGYTF.

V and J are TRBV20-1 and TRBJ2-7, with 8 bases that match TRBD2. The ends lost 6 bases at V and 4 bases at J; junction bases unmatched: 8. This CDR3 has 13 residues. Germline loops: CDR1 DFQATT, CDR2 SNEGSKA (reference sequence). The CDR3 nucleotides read TGCAGTGCCCCCGGGACTAGTATTTACGAGCAGTACTTC. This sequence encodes CSAPGTSIYEQYF.

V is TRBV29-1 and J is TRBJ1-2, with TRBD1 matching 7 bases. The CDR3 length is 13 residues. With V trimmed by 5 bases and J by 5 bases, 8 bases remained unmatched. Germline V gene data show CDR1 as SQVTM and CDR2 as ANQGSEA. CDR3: CSVSTGTEYGYTF. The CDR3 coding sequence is TGCAGCGTTTCGACAGGGACAGAATATGGCTACACCTTC. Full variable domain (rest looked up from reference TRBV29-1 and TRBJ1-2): SAVISQKPSRDICQRGTSLTIQCQVDSQVTMMFWYRQQPGQSLTLIATANQGSEATYESGFVIDKFPISRPNLTFSTLTVSNMSPEDSSIYLCSVSTGTEYGYTFGSGTRLTVV.

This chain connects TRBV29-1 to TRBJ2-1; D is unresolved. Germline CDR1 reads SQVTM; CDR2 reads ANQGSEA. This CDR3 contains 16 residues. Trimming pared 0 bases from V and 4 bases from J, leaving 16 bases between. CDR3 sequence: CSVEEVSVALYNEQFF. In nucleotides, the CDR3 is TGCAGCGTTGAAGAGGTGAGCGTGGCTCTTTACAATGAGCAGTTCTTC.

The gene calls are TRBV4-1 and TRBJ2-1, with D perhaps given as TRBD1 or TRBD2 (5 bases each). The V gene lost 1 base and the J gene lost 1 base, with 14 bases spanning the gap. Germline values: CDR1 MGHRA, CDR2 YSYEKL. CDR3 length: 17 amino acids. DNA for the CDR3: TGCGCCAGCAGCCAAGCGACCGGGACCCTATCCTACAATGAGCAGTTCTTC. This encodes CASSQATGTLSYNEQFF.

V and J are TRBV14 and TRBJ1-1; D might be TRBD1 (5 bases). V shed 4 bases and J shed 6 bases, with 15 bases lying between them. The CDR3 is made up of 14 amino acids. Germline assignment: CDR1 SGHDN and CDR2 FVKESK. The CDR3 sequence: CASSLTGVGAEAFF. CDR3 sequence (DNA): TGTGCCAGCAGCCTCACGGGGGTAGGGGCTGAAGCTTTCTTT.

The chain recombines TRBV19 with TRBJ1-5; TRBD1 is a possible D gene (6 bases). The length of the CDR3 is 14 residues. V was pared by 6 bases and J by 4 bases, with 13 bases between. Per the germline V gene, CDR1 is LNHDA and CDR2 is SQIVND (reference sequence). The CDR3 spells CASRNRDLNQPQHF. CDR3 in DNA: TGTGCCAGTAGGAACAGGGATCTAAATCAGCCCCAGCATTTT.

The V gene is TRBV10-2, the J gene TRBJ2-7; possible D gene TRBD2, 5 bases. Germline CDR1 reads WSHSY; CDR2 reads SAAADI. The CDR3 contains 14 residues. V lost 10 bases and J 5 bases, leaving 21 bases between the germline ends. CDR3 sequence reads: CAIQSGPQEDEQYF. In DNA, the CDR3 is TGCGCCATCCAATCCGGCCCCCAGGAGGACGAGCAGTACTTC.

CDR3 amino acids: CASSKERQPQHF. As DNA, the CDR3 is TGTGCCAGCAGTAAGGAGCGGCAGCCCCAGCATTTT. This sequence joins TRBV2 and TRBJ1-5; D call uncertain. Germline V gives CDR1 SNHLY, CDR2 FYNNEI. The V end lost 5 bases, the J end lost 7 bases, and 9 bases lay between the germline ends. The CDR3 sequence is 12 residues long.

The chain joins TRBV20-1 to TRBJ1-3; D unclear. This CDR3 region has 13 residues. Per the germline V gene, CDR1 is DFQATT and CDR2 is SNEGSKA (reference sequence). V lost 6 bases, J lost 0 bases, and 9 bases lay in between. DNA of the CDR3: TGCAGTGCCCCGTTCGTCTCTGGAAACACCATATATTTT. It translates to CSAPFVSGNTIYF.

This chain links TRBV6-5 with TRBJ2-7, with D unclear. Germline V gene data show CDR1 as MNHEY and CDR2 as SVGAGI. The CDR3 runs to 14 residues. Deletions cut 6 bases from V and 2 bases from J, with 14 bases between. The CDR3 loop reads CASSPWKGAYEQYF. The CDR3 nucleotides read TGTGCCAGCAGCCCCTGGAAAGGAGCCTACGAGCAGTACTTC.

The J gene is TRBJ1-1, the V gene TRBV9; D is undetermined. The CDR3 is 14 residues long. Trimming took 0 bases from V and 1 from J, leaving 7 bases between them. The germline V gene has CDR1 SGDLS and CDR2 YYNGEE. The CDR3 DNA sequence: TGTGCCAGCAGCGTAGTTCGGGGGAACACTGAAGCTTTCTTT. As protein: CASSVVRGNTEAFF.

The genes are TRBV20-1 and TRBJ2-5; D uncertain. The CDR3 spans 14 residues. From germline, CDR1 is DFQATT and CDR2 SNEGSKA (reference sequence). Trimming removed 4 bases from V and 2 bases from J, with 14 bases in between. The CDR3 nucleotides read TGCAGTGCTATTTTTGCCTTTTCGCAAGAGACCCAGTACTTC. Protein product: CSAIFAFSQETQYF.

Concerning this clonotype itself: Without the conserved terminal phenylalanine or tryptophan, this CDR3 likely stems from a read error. CDR3 DNA: TGTGCCAGCAGCGTAGGGGAGAATCAGCCCCAGCATCTT. It encodes CASSVGENQPQHL. This chain links TRBV9 with TRBJ1-5; unclear D gene. V shed 0 bases and J shed 4 bases, with 5 bases lying between them. The CDR3 sequence is 13 residues long. CDR1 and CDR2 from the germline V gene are SGDLS and YYNGEE.

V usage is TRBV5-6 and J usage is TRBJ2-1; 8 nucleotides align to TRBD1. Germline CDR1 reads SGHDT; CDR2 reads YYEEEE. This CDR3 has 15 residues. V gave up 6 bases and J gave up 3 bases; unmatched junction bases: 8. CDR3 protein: CASIHDRGGYNEQFF. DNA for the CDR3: TGTGCCAGCATCCACGACAGGGGAGGCTACAATGAGCAGTTCTTC.

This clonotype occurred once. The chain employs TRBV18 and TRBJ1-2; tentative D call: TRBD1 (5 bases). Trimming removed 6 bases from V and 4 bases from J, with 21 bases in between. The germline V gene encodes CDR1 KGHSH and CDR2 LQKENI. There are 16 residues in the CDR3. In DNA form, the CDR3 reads TGTGCCAGCTCCGACTCGGGAGGGACTTTTGGCTATGGCTACACCTTC. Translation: CASSDSGGTFGYGYTF.

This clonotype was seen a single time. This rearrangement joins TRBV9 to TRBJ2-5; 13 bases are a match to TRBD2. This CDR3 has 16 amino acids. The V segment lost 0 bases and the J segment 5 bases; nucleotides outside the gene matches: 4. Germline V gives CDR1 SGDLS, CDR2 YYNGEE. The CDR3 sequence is CASSVGTSGRGETQYF. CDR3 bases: TGTGCCAGCAGCGTAGGGACTAGCGGGAGAGGCGAGACCCAGTACTTC.